The 21 T cell receptor beta chains reported below all come from one sample, sequenced in a study of monozygotic twins with inflammatory bowel disease. From the 5' RACE reads, TCRdb lists one entry per CDR3 protein and no DNA. The sample's table shows around 380,000 distinct CDR3 sequences. Material: blood. These receptor sequences come from a human donor with ulcerative colitis or Crohn's disease, or a healthy co-twin of an affected twin (not recorded which).

This chain links TRBV7-8 with TRBJ2-5; TCRdb picks TRBD1, but there is no DNA to check that call. This CDR3 region has 15 residues. Germline V lookup: CDR1 SGHVS, CDR2 FQNEAQ. The CDR3: CASSPVPVARETQYF.

This rearrangement joins TRBV14 to TRBJ2-1; there is no DNA to check the TCRdb D call of TRBD1. The CDR3 extends over 14 amino acids. Germline lookup yields CDR1 SGHDN and CDR2 FVKESK. CDR3 protein: CASSQGLLRDEQFF.

The chain combines TRBV30 with TRBJ1-1. This CDR3 comprises 14 residues. Germline CDR1 and CDR2: GTSNPN and SVGIG (reference sequence). The CDR3 reads CAWSVMGTRGEAFF.

The chain carries TRBV6-5 and TRBJ2-7; the TCRdb D gene call, TRBD1, has no DNA to confirm it. CDR3 length: 18 amino acids. Germline CDR1 reads MNHEY; CDR2 reads SVGAGI. This CDR3 is CASSSRHPQSSSSYEQYF.

This chain links TRBV15 with TRBJ1-5; no DNA is available, so the TRBD1 call from TCRdb remains unchecked. Germline V gene sequence: CDR1 LNHNV, CDR2 YYDKDF (reference sequence). The CDR3 extends over 16 amino acids. The CDR3 region is CATSRDLGGRNQPQHF.

The chain has TRBV5-4 and TRBJ1-1; TCRdb calls TRBD1, which cannot be checked without DNA. Germline loops: CDR1 SGHNT, CDR2 YYREEE (reference sequence). The CDR3 consists of 16 residues. CDR3 protein: CASSPRGGDRGRGAFF.

This chain connects TRBV10-2 to TRBJ1-6; with no DNA, the TCRdb D assignment of TRBD1 cannot be verified. Germline values: CDR1 WSHSY, CDR2 SAAADI. This CDR3 has 14 amino acids. The CDR3 reads CATRTGGHNSPLHF.

The chain employs TRBV12-3 or TRBV12-4 and TRBJ1-5; as DNA is missing, the TRBD1 call by TCRdb cannot be tested. The CDR3 totals 15 residues. CDR3 loop: CASSPRQGPGQPQHF.

This sequence joins TRBV7-2 and TRBJ2-6. The CDR3 sequence is 16 residues long. Germline CDR1 reads SGHTA; CDR2 reads FQGNSA. CDR3 protein: CASISWTGLGANVLTF. The variable domain in full, completed from reference TRBV7-2 and TRBJ2-6, reads GAGVSQSPSNKVTEKGKDVELRCDPISGHTALYWYRQSLGQGLEFLIYFQGNSAPDKSGLPSDRFSAERTGGSVSTLTIQRTQQEDSAVYLCASISWTGLGANVLTFGAGSRLTVL.

V usage is TRBV7-2 and J usage is TRBJ2-4; without DNA, the TCRdb call of TRBD2 cannot be checked. The CDR3 extends over 16 amino acids. The germline V gene has CDR1 SGHTA and CDR2 FQGNSA. The CDR3 spells CASSLKRGTMVDIQYF.

The chain employs TRBV29-1 and TRBJ1-2. From germline, CDR1 is SQVTM and CDR2 ANQGSEA. The CDR3 extends over 15 amino acids. The chain's CDR3 is CSVTTEYRFGYGYTF.

The CDR3 region is CASSRGLAGVYQETQYF. The rearrangement links TRBV7-9 to TRBJ2-5; TCRdb proposes TRBD2, but this gene call is untestable without DNA. In germline, CDR1 is SEHNR, CDR2 FQNEAQ (reference sequence). CDR3 length equals 17 residues.

The chain carries TRBV5-1 and TRBJ2-1; absent DNA, TCRdb's TRBD2 call cannot be checked. CDR1 SGHRS and CDR2 YFSETQ come from the germline V gene. CDR3 length: 18 residues. The CDR3 sequence: CASSYGTSGGPAYNEQFF.

The chain is built from TRBV7-2 and TRBJ2-1; there is no DNA to check the TCRdb D call of TRBD2. The CDR3 length is 14 residues. CDR1 SGHTA and CDR2 FQGNSA come from the germline V gene. The CDR3 sequence is CASTGLAGRNEQFF.

The genes are TRBV5-1 and TRBJ2-1; TCRdb names TRBD2, which stays unverified in the absence of DNA. CDR1 and CDR2 from the germline V gene are SGHRS and YFSETQ. The CDR3 consists of 15 residues. CDR3 sequence: CASRRGGGLLGEQFF.

The J gene is TRBJ2-7, the V gene TRBV5-1; TCRdb gives TRBD1 as the D gene, but with no DNA this cannot be confirmed. The germline CDR1 and CDR2 sequences are SGHRS and YFSETQ. The length of the CDR3 is 14 residues. CDR3: CASSLQWGPYEQYF.

The chain combines TRBV12-3 or TRBV12-4 with TRBJ2-3; TCRdb's D call, TRBD1, is unchecked because there is no DNA. CDR3 size: 16 residues. CDR3 protein: CASSSGDRGQQDTQYF.

V usage is TRBV10-3 and J usage is TRBJ1-5. This CDR3 contains 15 residues. Germline CDR1 is ENHRY and CDR2 is SYGVKD. The CDR3 is CAISESSGNNQPQHF.

The chain uses TRBV5-6 and TRBJ2-1. The CDR3 consists of 12 residues. The germline CDR1 and CDR2 sequences are SGHDT and YYEEEE. This CDR3 reads CASSVDRVVQFF.

The rearrangement links TRBV7-2 to TRBJ1-2; TCRdb returns TRBD1, unconfirmable since there is no DNA. This CDR3 comprises 12 residues. Per germline, CDR1 SGHTA and CDR2 FQGNSA. CDR3 sequence: CASSLDKDGYTF.

The chain links TRBV30 to TRBJ1-4. This CDR3 region has 15 residues. Per germline, CDR1 GTSNPN and CDR2 SVGIG (reference sequence). The CDR3 sequence: CAWSVMGSANEKLFF. The full variable domain, rest sourced from reference TRBV30 and TRBJ1-4, is SQTIHQWPATLVQPVGSPLSLECTVEGTSNPNLYWYRQAAGRGLQLLFYSVGIGQISSEVPQNLSASRPQDRQFILSSKKLLLSDSGFYLCAWSVMGSANEKLFFGSGTQLSVL.